This entry is about one T cell receptor (beta chain). The antigen is unknown. The data stem from a study of a mutant IDH1 vaccine in newly diagnosed glioma. Whole-study context: Patients received vaccination from 4-6 weeks after radiotherapy alone, or with temozolomide cycles. Study results and caveats: There seemed to be no relation between pseudoprogression and changes in top peripheral T cell clonotypes.

Specified time point: week 35, safety follow-up. Vaccination comprised doses that each held 300 ug of mutant IDH1 20-mer peptide, plus topical imiquimod. Across weeks 1, 3, 5, 7, 11, 15, 19 and 23, patients received a vaccination each time, eight in all. Sequencing was performed with immunoSEQ multiplex PCR; in TCRdb, only in-frame clones are kept and a portion is missing. Here the sample spans some 47,000 clones, around 86% being singletons. The CDR3 is made up of 13 amino acids. From germline, CDR1 is MNHEY and CDR2 SVGAGI. Trimming cost V 2 bases and J 8 bases, with 10 bases left between them. The sequenced sample was PBMCs, obtained from a glioma patient whose treatment included an IDH1 peptide vaccine. The V gene is TRBV6-5, the J gene TRBJ2-1, with a weak D call TRBD1 (7 bases). This TCR derives from a middle-aged woman with glioma. Some clones in this sample may be carry-over from other donors' samples. In DNA, the CDR3 is TGTGCCAGCAGTTACGGCAGGGGGGATGAGCAGTTCTTC. Residues: CASSYGRGDEQFF.